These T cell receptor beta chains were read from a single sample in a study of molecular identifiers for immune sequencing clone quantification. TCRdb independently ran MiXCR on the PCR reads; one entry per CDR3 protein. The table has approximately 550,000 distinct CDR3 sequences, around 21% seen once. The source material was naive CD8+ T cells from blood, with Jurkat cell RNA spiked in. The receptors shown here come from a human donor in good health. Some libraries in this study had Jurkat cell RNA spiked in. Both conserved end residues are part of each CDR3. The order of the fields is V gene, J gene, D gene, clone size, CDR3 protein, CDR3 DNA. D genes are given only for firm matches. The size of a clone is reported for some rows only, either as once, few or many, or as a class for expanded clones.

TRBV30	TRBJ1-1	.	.	CAWIGEDTEAFF	TGTGCCTGGATTGGGGAGGACACTGAAGCTTTCTTT
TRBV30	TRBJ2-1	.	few	CAWNLGNEQFF	TGTGCCTGGAACTTAGGGAATGAGCAGTTCTTC
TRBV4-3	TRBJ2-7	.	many	CASSQGAVSSYEQYF	TGCGCCAGCAGCCAAGGGGCAGTAAGCTCCTACGAGCAGTACTTC
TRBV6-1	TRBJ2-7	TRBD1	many	CASFWTGGIEQYF	TGTGCCAGCTTCTGGACAGGGGGCATCGAGCAGTACTTC
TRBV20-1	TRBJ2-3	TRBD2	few	CSAMTSGSPAGTQYF	TGCAGTGCTATGACTAGCGGGAGCCCCGCTGGTACGCAGTATTTT
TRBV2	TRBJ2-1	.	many	CASQDSSSYNEQFF	TGTGCCAGTCAGGACTCAAGCTCCTACAATGAGCAGTTCTTC
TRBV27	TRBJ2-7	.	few	CASSLSPDQPYEQYF	TGTGCCAGCAGTTTAAGTCCGGACCAACCCTACGAGCAGTACTTC
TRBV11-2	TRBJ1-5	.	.	CASSPGLGDSNQPQHF	TGTGCCAGCAGCCCTGGCTTGGGGGATAGCAATCAGCCCCAGCATTTT
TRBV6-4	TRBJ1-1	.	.	CASSDGEGNTEAFF	TGTGCCAGCAGTGACGGGGAGGGGAACACTGAAGCTTTCTTT
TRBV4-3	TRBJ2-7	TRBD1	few	CASSQDRGLFYEQYF	TGCGCCAGCAGCCAAGATAGGGGGCTATTTTACGAGCAGTACTTC
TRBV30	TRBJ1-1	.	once	CAWSPAGSWAFF	TGTGCCTGGAGTCCCGCGGGTTCATGGGCTTTCTTT
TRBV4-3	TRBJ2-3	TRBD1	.	CASSRWTGASDTQYF	TGCGCCAGCAGCAGATGGACAGGAGCCTCAGATACGCAGTATTTT
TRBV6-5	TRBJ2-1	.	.	CASSFGSISYNEQFF	TGTGCCAGCAGTTTCGGCTCCATATCCTACAATGAGCAGTTCTTC
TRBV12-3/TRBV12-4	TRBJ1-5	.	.	CASSYREERQPQHF	TGTGCCAGCAGTTACAGGGAAGAACGTCAGCCCCAGCATTTT
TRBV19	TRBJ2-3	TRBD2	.	CVHDRKLIAGVLDTQYF	TGTGTCCACGACAGGAAGCTCATAGCGGGGGTGCTGGATACGCAGTATTTT
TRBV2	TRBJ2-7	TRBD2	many	CASSEEGLAGFYEQYF	TGTGCCAGCAGTGAAGAGGGACTAGCAGGGTTCTACGAGCAGTACTTC
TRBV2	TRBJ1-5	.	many	CASSETGTHNQPQHF	TGTGCCAGCAGTGAAACCGGGACCCATAATCAGCCCCAGCATTTT
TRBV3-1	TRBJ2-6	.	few	CASSQDWAGFSGANVLTF	TGTGCCAGCAGCCAAGATTGGGCGGGATTCTCTGGGGCCAACGTCCTGACTTTC
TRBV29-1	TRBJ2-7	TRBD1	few	CSVPGQGTYEQYF	TGCAGCGTTCCGGGACAGGGAACCTACGAGCAGTACTTC
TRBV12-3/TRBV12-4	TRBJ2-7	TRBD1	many	CASSSPGTGGIEQYF	TGTGCCAGCAGTTCTCCCGGGACAGGGGGTATCGAGCAGTACTTC
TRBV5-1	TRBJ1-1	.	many	CASSLNHLPLVTEAFF	TGCGCCAGCAGCCTAAACCACCTACCATTGGTTACTGAAGCTTTCTTT
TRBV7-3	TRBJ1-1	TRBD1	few	CASSLATGGITEAFF	TGTGCCAGCAGCCTTGCGACAGGGGGGATCACTGAAGCTTTCTTT
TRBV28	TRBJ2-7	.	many	CASSTPAYEQYF	TGTGCCAGCAGTACCCCCGCCTACGAGCAGTACTTC
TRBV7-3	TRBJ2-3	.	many	CASSSTTGPDTQYF	TGTGCCAGCAGCTCCACTACAGGGCCAGATACGCAGTATTTT
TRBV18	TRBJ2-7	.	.	CASSPPQEREQYF	TGTGCCAGCTCACCACCGCAAGAAAGGGAGCAGTACTTC
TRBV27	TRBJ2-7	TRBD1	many	CASSRTGPLFYEQYF	TGTGCCAGCAGTCGGACAGGGCCCTTGTTCTACGAGCAGTACTTC
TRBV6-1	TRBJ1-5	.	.	CASIDSRNSNQPQHF	TGTGCCAGCATTGACAGCCGGAATAGCAATCAGCCCCAGCATTTT
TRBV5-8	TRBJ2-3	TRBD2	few	CASSLGTSRLGTDTQYF	TGTGCCAGCAGCTTGGGGACTAGCAGACTTGGCACAGATACGCAGTATTTT
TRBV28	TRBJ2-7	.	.	CASSLRTLGSSYEQYF	TGTGCCAGCAGTTTACGAACGCTTGGGAGCTCCTACGAGCAGTACTTC
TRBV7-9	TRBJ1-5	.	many	CASSPTSGNQPQHF	TGTGCCAGCAGCCCCACTTCTGGCAATCAGCCCCAGCATTTT
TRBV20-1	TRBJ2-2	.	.	CSARRGNTGELFF	TGCAGTGCGAGGAGGGGGAACACCGGGGAGCTGTTTTTT
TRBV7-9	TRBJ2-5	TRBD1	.	CASSLSTGMETQYF	TGTGCCAGCAGCTTATCGACAGGGATGGAGACCCAGTACTTC
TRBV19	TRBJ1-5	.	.	CASSIGASNQPQHF	TGTGCCAGTAGTATTGGGGCTAGCAATCAGCCCCAGCATTTT
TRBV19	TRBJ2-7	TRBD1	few	CASSYAGTGKTYEQYF	TGTGCCAGTAGCTACGCCGGGACAGGGAAGACCTACGAGCAGTACTTC
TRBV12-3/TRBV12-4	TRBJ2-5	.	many	CASNPEGQQETQYF	TGTGCCAGCAACCCCGAGGGGCAGCAAGAGACCCAGTACTTC
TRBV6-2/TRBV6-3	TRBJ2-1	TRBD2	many	CASSISSGENNEQFF	TGTGCCAGCAGTATCTCTAGCGGAGAAAACAATGAGCAGTTCTTC